The 27 T cell receptor beta chains below come from one sample, sequenced in a study of T cells in Graves' hyperthyroidism and ophthalmopathy. RNA transcripts provided the source from which TCR beta CDR3 regions were amplified. In the first-round RT-PCR of the TCR CDR3, the HTBI primer set was used. TCRdb re-called the multiplex PCR reads through MiXCR, storing one row per CDR3 protein. Of around 580,000 distinct CDR3 sequences listed, 16% are singletons. The material sequenced was blood. The receptors were sampled from a woman aged 18-29 years with Graves' hyperthyroidism.

This clonotype was recorded a few times. The chain is built from TRBV19 and TRBJ2-3; 7 bases are shared with TRBD1. The CDR3 has 16 amino acids. Germline V gene lookup returns CDR1 LNHDA and CDR2 SQIVND (reference sequence). Trimming at V came to 2 bases and at J to 2 bases, leaving 7 bases not matched to a gene. The CDR3 spells CASSIRDSHYTDTQYF. The DNA for the CDR3 is TGTGCCAGTAGTATAAGGGACAGTCACTACACAGATACGCAGTATTTT.

The J gene is TRBJ2-3, the V gene TRBV6-1, with D possibly called TRBD1 or TRBD2 (5 bases each). This CDR3 spans 12 amino acids. Germline-derived CDR1 and CDR2 are MNHNS and SASEGT. The V gene lost 7 bases and the J gene lost 4 bases, with 9 bases spanning the gap. The chain's CDR3 is CASTGDADTQYF. CDR3 coding DNA: TGTGCCAGCACCGGGGACGCAGATACGCAGTATTTT.

There are many counts of this clonotype. This chain connects TRBV28 to TRBJ2-7, with 7 bases that match TRBD2. Germline values: CDR1 MDHEN, CDR2 SYDVKM. J gave up 1 base and V 5 bases, and 8 bases lay outside the gene matches. This CDR3 is built from 15 residues. CDR3 sequence: CASSGGGRGSYEQYF. CDR3 bases: TGTGCCAGCAGTGGGGGGGGTAGGGGATCCTACGAGCAGTACTTC.

The chain links TRBV28 to TRBJ2-1, with 9 bases fitting TRBD2. The germline CDR1 and CDR2 sequences are MDHEN and SYDVKM. There are 16 residues in the CDR3. The V segment lost 6 bases and the J segment 5 bases; nucleotides outside the gene matches: 11. In nucleotides, the CDR3 is TGTGCCAGCAGAAGAAGGGGACTAGCTTTCGACAATGAGCAGTTCTTC. Its translation is CASRRRGLAFDNEQFF.

This chain links TRBV20-1 with TRBJ2-1; no definite D call. Germline V gives CDR1 DFQATT, CDR2 SNEGSKA (reference sequence). There are 12 residues in the CDR3. V lost 3 bases and J 8 bases, leaving 11 bases between the germline ends. CDR3 bases: TGCAGTGCTAGTCTAGATATGTATGAGCAGTTCTTC. It encodes CSASLDMYEQFF.

The chain links TRBV14 to TRBJ2-5; 7 bases match TRBD2. The CDR3 consists of 16 residues. Germline assignment: CDR1 SGHDN and CDR2 FVKESK. The J segment lost 2 bases and the V segment lost 0 bases, leaving 6 bases of the junction unmatched. The chain's CDR3 is CASSQEATGGQETQYF. The CDR3 DNA follows: TGTGCCAGCAGCCAAGAAGCCACCGGGGGGCAAGAGACCCAGTACTTC.

On this clonotype itself: The germline gene is not matched at one end of the junction; a read error may be the cause. This sequence joins TRBV6-2 or TRBV6-3 and TRBJ2-7; 12 bases are a match to TRBD2. Germline V CDR1 and CDR2: MNHEY, SVGEGT. This CDR3 is built from 17 residues. The CDR3: CASSERLAGVGSYGQYF. Written as DNA, the CDR3 is TGTGCCAGCAGCGAAAGACTAGCGGGAGTGGGCTCCTACGGGCAGTACTTC.

The J gene is TRBJ1-6, the V gene TRBV10-3; D may be TRBD1 (6 bases). V was clipped by 0 bases and J by 9 bases, with 15 bases between them. Germline CDR1 is ENHRY and CDR2 is SYGVKD. The length of the CDR3 is 16 residues. CDR3 sequence: CAISESNRVDSSPLHF. Here the CDR3 DNA reads TGTGCCATCAGTGAGTCGAACAGGGTCGATTCTTCACCCCTCCACTTT.

This clonotype has ten or more counts. The chain is built from TRBV2 and TRBJ2-2; TRBD2 matches at 11 bases. The germline V gene has CDR1 SNHLY and CDR2 FYNNEI. With V trimmed by 6 bases and J by 1 base, 10 bases remained unmatched. There are 18 residues in the CDR3. The CDR3 loop is CASSLPLAGAKNTGELFF. As DNA, the CDR3 is TGTGCCAGCAGCCTCCCACTAGCGGGGGCCAAGAACACCGGGGAGCTGTTTTTT.

This clonotype has just one count. With a much larger clone just one base away, this may be a read error. This chain uses TRBV3-1 with TRBJ1-1, with D perhaps TRBD1 (5 bases). There are 13 residues in the CDR3. Germline lookup yields CDR1 LGHDT and CDR2 YNNKEL (reference sequence). The CDR3 spells CASSYGTTTEDFF. Written as DNA, the CDR3 is TGTGCCAGCAGCTACGGGACTACCACTGAAGATTTCTTT.

The V call is TRBV4-3, the J call TRBJ1-2; D is ambiguous. V was cut by 4 bases and J by 2 bases, with 8 bases left in between. Germline V CDR1 and CDR2: LGHNA, YSLEER. The length of the CDR3 is 13 residues. This chain's CDR3 is CASSPRKNYGYTF. The DNA for the CDR3 is TGCGCCAGCAGCCCCAGGAAAAACTATGGCTACACCTTC.

In its sample, this clonotype was seen many times. This rearrangement joins TRBV27 to TRBJ1-2; TRBD1 might be the D (5 bases). The germline V and J ends were trimmed by 10 bases and 4 bases, with 13 bases remaining between them. CDR1 is MNHEY, CDR2 SMNVEV, per germline (reference sequence). This CDR3 contains 12 residues. The CDR3 region has the DNA TGTGCCACCTACGGGGACCTCTATGGCTACACCTTC. It codes for CATYGDLYGYTF.

The chain recombines TRBV19 with TRBJ2-5; the D gene is possibly TRBD2 (7 bases). Trimming removed 4 bases from V and 4 bases from J, with 19 bases in between. Per germline, CDR1 LNHDA and CDR2 SQIVND (reference sequence). The CDR3 has 16 residues. The CDR3 loop is CASSNRLGGGGETQYF. CDR3 bases: TGTGCCAGTAGTAACCGGCTTGGGGGAGGGGGAGAGACCCAGTACTTC.

The chain recombines TRBV27 with TRBJ1-4; the D is unclear. The germline CDR1 and CDR2 sequences are MNHEY and SMNVEV (reference sequence). The V end was cut by 3 bases, the J end by 5 bases, with 13 bases between. The CDR3 totals 15 residues. CDR3 residues: CASSFSRSWNEKLFF. The CDR3 DNA is TGTGCCAGCAGTTTTTCCAGATCATGGAATGAAAAACTGTTTTTT.

This clonotype has at least ten counts. The chain links TRBV2 to TRBJ2-3; the D gene could be TRBD1 or TRBD2 (5 bases each). The V and J ends lost 0 bases and 2 bases respectively, with 15 bases between them. This CDR3 contains 17 residues. The V gene's germline CDR1 is SNHLY and CDR2 FYNNEI. Written as DNA, the CDR3 is TGTGCCAGCAGTGAAGCGGGGACCTTGACTCTCACAGATACGCAGTATTTT. It encodes CASSEAGTLTLTDTQYF.

DNA of the CDR3: TGCGCCAGCAGCCCCCGGGCGGACAGGGAGAACACCGGGGAGCTGTTTTTT. Translation gives CASSPRADRENTGELFF. This chain connects TRBV5-1 to TRBJ2-2, with 8 bases that match TRBD1. The CDR3 sequence is 17 residues long. Germline CDR1 is SGHRS and CDR2 is YFSETQ. Unmatched junction bases numbered 9, after V lost 4 bases and J lost 1 base.

There are a few counts of this clonotype. The chain is built from TRBV29-1 and TRBJ2-5; possibly TRBD2 for D (6 bases). The germline V gene has CDR1 SQVTM and CDR2 ANQGSEA. V dropped 1 base and J dropped 1 base, with 13 bases sitting between them. CDR3 length: 15 residues. The chain's CDR3 is CSVEGARRAQETQYF. CDR3 sequence (DNA): TGCAGCGTTGAAGGGGCGCGGAGGGCCCAAGAGACCCAGTACTTC. Using reference TRBV29-1 and TRBJ2-5 for the parts outside the CDR3, the full variable domain is SAVISQKPSRDICQRGTSLTIQCQVDSQVTMMFWYRQQPGQSLTLIATANQGSEATYESGFVIDKFPISRPNLTFSTLTVSNMSPEDSSIYLCSVEGARRAQETQYFGPGTRLLVL.

This clonotype was found many times. V gene TRBV20-1 combines with J gene TRBJ2-3; the D call may be TRBD1 or TRBD2 (6 bases each). The CDR3 covers 15 residues. The germline V gene encodes CDR1 DFQATT and CDR2 SNEGSKA (reference sequence). With 3 bases removed from V and 6 bases from J, the gap between germline ends came to 19 bases. CDR3 nucleotides: TGCAGTGCTAGTTGGGGGGCGTTATCTTTGGATACGCAGTATTTT. Translated: CSASWGALSLDTQYF.

Ten or more counts support this clonotype. CDR3 in amino acids: CAISVLRVAGGNEQFF. The CDR3 coding sequence is TGTGCCATCAGTGTTCTAAGGGTAGCGGGAGGCAATGAGCAGTTCTTC. This chain connects TRBV10-3 to TRBJ2-1; 10 bases are a match to TRBD2. V gave up 4 bases and J gave up 6 bases; unmatched junction bases: 9. The germline CDR1 and CDR2 sequences are ENHRY and SYGVKD. CDR3 length: 16 amino acids.

Many counts were recorded for this clonotype. The rearrangement uses TRBV18 and TRBJ1-1; D is undetermined. Trimming took off 6 bases at V and 1 base at J, with 9 bases between the two ends. Germline lookup yields CDR1 KGHSH and CDR2 LQKENI. The CDR3 covers 13 residues. In DNA form, the CDR3 reads TGTGCCAGCTCGAGGCACGAGAACACTGAAGCTTTCTTT. Amino acid sequence: CASSRHENTEAFF. The whole variable domain, filled in from reference TRBV18 and TRBJ1-1, reads NAGVMQNPRHLVRRRGQEARLRCSPMKGHSHVYWYRQLPEEGLKFMVYLQKENIIDESGMPKERFSAEFPKEGPSILRIQQVVRGDSAAYFCASSRHENTEAFFGQGTRLTVV.

In this sample, this clonotype turned up many times. This chain links TRBV7-2 with TRBJ2-3, with D possibly TRBD1 on 6 matching bases. Trimming cost V 5 bases and J 10 bases, with 16 bases left between them. Looked up from germline, CDR1 is SGHTA and CDR2 is FQGNSA. The CDR3 runs 13 residues. The CDR3 DNA is TGTGCCAGCAGCCTCCCACCAGGGGTTCCGCAGTATTTT. The encoded protein is CASSLPPGVPQYF.

This clonotype has more than one count but fewer than ten. The chain carries TRBV10-1 and TRBJ1-1, with 8 bases matching TRBD1. V dropped 4 bases and J dropped 3; count of bases not matched to a gene: 4. The CDR3 runs 14 residues. Germline CDR1 is WNHNN and CDR2 is SYGVQD (reference sequence). The chain's CDR3 is CASSGAGGYTEAFF. CDR3 bases: TGCGCCAGCAGTGGGGCAGGGGGCTACACTGAAGCTTTCTTT.

This clonotype was seen many times. V and J are TRBV10-3 and TRBJ2-1, with 11 bases lining up with TRBD2. Per the germline V gene, CDR1 is ENHRY and CDR2 is SYGVKD. The junction had 2 bases not matched to a gene; V was cut back by 10 bases and J by 6 bases. The CDR3 covers 12 residues. The CDR3 protein is CATGLAGNEQFF. The CDR3 DNA reads as TGTGCCACCGGACTAGCGGGCAATGAGCAGTTCTTC.

The chain has TRBV7-2 and TRBJ2-3; no firm D call. CDR1 SGHTA and CDR2 FQGNSA come from the germline V gene. This CDR3 contains 17 residues. Trimming shortened V by 2 bases and J by 0 bases, and 15 bases separated the two germline ends. The chain's CDR3 is CASSLFLGPTSTDTQYF. CDR3 sequence (DNA): TGTGCCAGCAGCTTATTTTTAGGCCCAACTAGCACAGATACGCAGTATTTT.

On this clonotype: A read error is possible here, since a much larger clone lies one base away. The rearrangement links TRBV7-7 to TRBJ2-1; no reliable D call. CDR1 and CDR2 (germline): SSHAT, FNYEAQ (reference sequence). The CDR3 contains 13 residues. Between the trimmed V and J ends, which lost 1 base and 8 bases, there was a span of 9 bases. CDR3 DNA: TGTGCCAGCAGCTTAGGGCGCCGGGATGAGCAGTTCTTC. Its protein product is CASSLGRRDEQFF.

The chain joins TRBV6-4 to TRBJ2-1; TRBD1 agrees at 7 bases. CDR3 length equals 14 residues. Per the germline V gene, CDR1 is MRHNA and CDR2 is SNTAGT. V shed 7 bases, J shed 5 bases, and the junction held 8 bases outside the gene matches. In DNA form, the CDR3 reads TGTGCCAGCAAGTGGAGGACAGGTGACAATGAGCAGTTCTTC. Its protein is CASKWRTGDNEQFF.

This clonotype was counted many times. The CDR3 DNA is TGTGCCAGCAGCCCTAAGCGGGGGGTCACAGATACGCAGTATTTT. This gives the protein CASSPKRGVTDTQYF. V and J are TRBV11-2 and TRBJ2-3; 9 bases are shared with TRBD2. The V and J ends lost 5 bases and 2 bases, in that order; junction bases with no gene match: 5. The CDR3 sequence is 15 residues long. Germline lookup yields CDR1 SGHAT and CDR2 FQNNGV.